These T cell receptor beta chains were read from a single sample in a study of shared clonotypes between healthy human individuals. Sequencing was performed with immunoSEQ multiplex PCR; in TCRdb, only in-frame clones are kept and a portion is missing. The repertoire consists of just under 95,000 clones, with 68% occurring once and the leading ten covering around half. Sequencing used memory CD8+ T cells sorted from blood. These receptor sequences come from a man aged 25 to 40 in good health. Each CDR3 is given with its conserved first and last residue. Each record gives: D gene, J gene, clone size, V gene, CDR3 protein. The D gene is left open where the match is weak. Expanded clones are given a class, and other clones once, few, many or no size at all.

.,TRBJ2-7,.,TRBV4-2,CASSYGVSYEQYF
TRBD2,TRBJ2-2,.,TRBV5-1,CASSLTSGMVGELFF
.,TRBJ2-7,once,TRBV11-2,CASSLEGTIAYEQYF
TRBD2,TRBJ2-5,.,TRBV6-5,CASSFRGERKETQYF
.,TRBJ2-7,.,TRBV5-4,CASSLGADTYEQYF
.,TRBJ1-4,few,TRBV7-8,CASSPRQVPAGEKLFF
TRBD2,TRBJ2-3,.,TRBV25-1,CASSGIGTSGRLTDTQYF
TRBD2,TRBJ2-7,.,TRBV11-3,CASSESGGNMYEQYF
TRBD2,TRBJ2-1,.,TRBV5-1,CASSFGLAGSTYNEQFF
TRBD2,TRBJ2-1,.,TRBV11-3,CASSLTRESDEQFF
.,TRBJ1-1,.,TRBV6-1,CASSRSGLSNTEAFF
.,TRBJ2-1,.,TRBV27,CASSNDGSYNEQFF
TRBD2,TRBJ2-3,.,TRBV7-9,CASSSLLAGEGADTQYF
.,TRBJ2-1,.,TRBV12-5,CASGPSTGVSSYNEQFF
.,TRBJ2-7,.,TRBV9,CASSPGDPYEQYF
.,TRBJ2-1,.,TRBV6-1,CASSSESGAYNEQFF
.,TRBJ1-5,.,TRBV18,CASSAKVGNQPQHF